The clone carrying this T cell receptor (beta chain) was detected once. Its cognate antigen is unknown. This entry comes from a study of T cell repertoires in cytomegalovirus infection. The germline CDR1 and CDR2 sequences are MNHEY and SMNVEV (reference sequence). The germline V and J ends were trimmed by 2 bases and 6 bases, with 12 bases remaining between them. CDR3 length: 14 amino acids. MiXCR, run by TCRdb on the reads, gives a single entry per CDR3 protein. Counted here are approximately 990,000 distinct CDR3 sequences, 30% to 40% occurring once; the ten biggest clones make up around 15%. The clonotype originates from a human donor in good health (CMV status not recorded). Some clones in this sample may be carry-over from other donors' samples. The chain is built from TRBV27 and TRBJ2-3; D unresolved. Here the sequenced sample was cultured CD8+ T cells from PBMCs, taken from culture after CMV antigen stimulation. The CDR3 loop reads CASSLRVLWDTQYF. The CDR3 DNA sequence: TGTGCCAGCAGTTTAAGAGTTTTATGGGATACGCAGTATTTT.